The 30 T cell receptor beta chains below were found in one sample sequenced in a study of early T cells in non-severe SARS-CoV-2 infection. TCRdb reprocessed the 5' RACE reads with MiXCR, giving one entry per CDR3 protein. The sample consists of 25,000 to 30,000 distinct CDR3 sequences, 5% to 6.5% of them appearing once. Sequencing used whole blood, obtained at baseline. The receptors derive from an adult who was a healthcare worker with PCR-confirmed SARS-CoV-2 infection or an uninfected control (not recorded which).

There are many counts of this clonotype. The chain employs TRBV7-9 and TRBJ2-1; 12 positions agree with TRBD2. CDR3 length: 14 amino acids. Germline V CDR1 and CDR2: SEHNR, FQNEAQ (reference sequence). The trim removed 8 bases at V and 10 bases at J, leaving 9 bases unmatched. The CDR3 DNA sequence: TGTGCCAGCGGCCGACTAGCGGGAGATGGAGAGCAGTTCTTC. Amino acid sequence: CASGRLAGDGEQFF.

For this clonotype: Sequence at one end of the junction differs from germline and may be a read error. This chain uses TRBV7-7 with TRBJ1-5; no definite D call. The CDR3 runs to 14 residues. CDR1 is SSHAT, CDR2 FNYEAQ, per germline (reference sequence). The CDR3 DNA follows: TGTGCTAGCAGCCATACCTGGGGAAGCCAGCCCCAGCATTTT. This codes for CASSHTWGSQPQHF.

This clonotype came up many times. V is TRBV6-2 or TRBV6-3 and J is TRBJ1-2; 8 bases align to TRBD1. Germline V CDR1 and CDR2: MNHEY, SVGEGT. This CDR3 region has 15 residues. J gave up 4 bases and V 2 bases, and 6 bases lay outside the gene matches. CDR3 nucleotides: TGTGCCAGCAGTTACCGGACAGGGAACGGCTATGGCTACACCTTC. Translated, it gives CASSYRTGNGYGYTF.

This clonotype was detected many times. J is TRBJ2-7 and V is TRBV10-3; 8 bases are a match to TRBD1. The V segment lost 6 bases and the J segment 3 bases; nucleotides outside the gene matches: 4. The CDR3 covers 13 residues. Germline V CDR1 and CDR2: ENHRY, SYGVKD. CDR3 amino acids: CAIRTGDGYEQYF. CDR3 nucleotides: TGTGCCATCAGGACAGGGGATGGCTACGAGCAGTACTTC.

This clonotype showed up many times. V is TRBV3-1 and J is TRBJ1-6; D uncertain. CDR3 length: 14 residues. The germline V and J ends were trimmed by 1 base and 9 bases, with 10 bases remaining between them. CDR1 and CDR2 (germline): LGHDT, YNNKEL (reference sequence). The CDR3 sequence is CASSQGRGGSPLHF. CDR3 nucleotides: TGTGCCAGCAGCCAAGGCAGAGGAGGTTCACCCCTCCACTTT.

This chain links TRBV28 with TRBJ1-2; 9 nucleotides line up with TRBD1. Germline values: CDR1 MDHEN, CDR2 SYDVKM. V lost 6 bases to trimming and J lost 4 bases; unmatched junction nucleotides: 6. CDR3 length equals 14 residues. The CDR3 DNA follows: TGTGCCAGCAGGTCTACAGGGGGCGCCTATGGCTACACCTTC. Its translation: CASRSTGGAYGYTF.

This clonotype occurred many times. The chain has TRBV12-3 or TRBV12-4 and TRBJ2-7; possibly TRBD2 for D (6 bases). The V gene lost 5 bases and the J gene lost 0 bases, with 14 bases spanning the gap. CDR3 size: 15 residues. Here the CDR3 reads CASSHSPGLSYEQYF. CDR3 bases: TGTGCCAGCAGTCATTCCCCGGGACTCTCCTACGAGCAGTACTTC.

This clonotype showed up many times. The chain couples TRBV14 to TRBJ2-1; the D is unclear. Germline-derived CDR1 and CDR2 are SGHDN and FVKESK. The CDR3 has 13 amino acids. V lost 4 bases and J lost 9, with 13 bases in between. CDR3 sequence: CASSLVGLGEQFF. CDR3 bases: TGTGCCAGCAGCCTCGTGGGCCTTGGTGAGCAGTTCTTC.

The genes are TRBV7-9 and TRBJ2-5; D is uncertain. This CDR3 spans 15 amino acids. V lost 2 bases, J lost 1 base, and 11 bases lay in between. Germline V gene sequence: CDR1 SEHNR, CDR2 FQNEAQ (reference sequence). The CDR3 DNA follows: TGTGCCAGCAGCTTATCGCCCCAGCCCCAAGAGACCCAGTACTTC. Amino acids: CASSLSPQPQETQYF.

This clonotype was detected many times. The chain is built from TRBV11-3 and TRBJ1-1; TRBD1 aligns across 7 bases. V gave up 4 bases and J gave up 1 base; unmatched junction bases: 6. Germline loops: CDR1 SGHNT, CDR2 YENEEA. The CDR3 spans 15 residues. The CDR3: CASSWEGARNTEAFF. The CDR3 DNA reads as TGTGCCAGCAGCTGGGAGGGGGCCCGGAACACTGAAGCTTTCTTT.

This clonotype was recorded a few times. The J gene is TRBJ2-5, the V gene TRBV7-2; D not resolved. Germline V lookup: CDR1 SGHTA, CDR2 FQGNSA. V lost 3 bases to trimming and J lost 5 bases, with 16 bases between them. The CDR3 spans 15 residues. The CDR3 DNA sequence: TGTGCCAGCAGCTTCTTTGACCCAGGAAGGGAGACCCAGTACTTC. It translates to CASSFFDPGRETQYF.

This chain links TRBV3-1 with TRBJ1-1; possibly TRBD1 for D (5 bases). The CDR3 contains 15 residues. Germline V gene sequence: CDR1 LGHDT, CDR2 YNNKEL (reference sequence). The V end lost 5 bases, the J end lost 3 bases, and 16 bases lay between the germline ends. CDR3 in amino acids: CASSDPGRPYTEAFF. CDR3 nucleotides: TGTGCCAGCAGCGATCCAGGGAGGCCTTACACTGAAGCTTTCTTT.

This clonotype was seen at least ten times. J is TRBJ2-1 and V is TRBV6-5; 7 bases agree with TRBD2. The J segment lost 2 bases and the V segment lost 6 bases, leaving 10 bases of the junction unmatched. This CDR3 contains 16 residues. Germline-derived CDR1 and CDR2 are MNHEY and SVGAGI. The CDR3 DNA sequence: TGTGCCAGCAGAGGGATTGCGGGAGTTACCTACAATGAGCAGTTCTTC. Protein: CASRGIAGVTYNEQFF.

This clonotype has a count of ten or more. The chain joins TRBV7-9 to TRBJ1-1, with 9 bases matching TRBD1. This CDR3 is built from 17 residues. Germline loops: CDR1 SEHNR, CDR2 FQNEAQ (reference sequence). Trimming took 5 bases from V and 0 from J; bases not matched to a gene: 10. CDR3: CASSPTWGQGMNTEAFF. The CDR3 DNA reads TGTGCCAGCAGCCCGACTTGGGGACAGGGTATGAACACTGAAGCTTTCTTT.

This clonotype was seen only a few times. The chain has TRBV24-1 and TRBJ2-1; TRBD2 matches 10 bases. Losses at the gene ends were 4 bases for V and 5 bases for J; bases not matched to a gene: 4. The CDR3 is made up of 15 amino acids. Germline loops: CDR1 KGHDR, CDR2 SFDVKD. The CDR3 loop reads CATSDRAGGNNEQFF. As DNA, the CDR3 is TGTGCCACCAGTGACCGAGCGGGAGGGAACAATGAGCAGTTCTTC.

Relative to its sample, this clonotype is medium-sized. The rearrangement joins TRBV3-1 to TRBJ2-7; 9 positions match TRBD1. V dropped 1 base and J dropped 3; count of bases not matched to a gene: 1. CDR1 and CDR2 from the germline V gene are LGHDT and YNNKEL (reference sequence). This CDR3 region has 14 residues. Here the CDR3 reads CASSQGGQGYEQYF. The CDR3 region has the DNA TGTGCCAGCAGCCAAGGGGGACAGGGCTACGAGCAGTACTTC.

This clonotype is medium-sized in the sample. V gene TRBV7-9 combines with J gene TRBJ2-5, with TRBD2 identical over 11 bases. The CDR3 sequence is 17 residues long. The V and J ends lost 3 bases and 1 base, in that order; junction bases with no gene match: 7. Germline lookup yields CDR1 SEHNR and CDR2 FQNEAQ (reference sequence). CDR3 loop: CASSFLAGGFFQETQYF. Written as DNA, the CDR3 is TGTGCCAGCAGCTTCTTAGCGGGAGGGTTCTTCCAAGAGACCCAGTACTTC.

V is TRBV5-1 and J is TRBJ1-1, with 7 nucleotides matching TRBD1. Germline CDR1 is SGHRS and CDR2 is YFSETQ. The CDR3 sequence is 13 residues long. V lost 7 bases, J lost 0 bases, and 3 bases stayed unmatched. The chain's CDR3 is CASSGTVNTEAFF. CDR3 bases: TGCGCCAGCTCCGGGACAGTGAACACTGAAGCTTTCTTT.

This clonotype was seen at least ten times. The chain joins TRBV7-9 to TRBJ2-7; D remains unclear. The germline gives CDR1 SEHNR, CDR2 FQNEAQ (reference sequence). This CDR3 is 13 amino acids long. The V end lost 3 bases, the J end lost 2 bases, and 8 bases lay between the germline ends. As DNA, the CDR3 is TGTGCCAGCAGCTTTCGGCAGGCCTACGAGCAGTACTTC. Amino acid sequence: CASSFRQAYEQYF.

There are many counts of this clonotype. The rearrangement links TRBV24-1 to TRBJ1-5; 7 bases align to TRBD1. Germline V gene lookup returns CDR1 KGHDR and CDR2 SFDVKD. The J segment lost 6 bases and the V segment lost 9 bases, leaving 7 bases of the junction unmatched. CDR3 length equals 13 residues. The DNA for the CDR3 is TGTGCCACCTCTACAGGGGTAGGTCAGCCCCAGCATTTT. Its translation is CATSTGVGQPQHF.

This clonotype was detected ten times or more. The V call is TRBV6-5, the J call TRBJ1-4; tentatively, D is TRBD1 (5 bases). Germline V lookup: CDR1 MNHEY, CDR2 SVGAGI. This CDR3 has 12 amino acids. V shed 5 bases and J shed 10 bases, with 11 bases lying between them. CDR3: CASSSPGGKLFF. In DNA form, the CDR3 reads TGTGCCAGCAGTAGTCCCGGGGGAAAACTGTTTTTT.

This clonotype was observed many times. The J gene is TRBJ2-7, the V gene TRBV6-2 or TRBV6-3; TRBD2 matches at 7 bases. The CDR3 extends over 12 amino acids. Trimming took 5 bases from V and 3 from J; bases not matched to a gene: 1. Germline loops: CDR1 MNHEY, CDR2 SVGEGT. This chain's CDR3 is CASSREDYEQYF. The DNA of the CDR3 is TGTGCCAGCAGTCGGGAGGACTACGAGCAGTACTTC.

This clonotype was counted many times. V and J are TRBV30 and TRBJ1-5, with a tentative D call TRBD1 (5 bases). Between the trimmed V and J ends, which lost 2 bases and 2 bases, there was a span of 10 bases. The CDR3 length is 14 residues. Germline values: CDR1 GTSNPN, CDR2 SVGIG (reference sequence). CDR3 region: CAWSRQIGNQPQHF. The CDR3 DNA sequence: TGTGCCTGGAGTCGACAGATAGGCAATCAGCCCCAGCATTTT.

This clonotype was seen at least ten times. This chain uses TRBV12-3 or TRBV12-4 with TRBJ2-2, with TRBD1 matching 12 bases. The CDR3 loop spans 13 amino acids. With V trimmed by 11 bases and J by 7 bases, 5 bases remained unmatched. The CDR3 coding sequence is TGTGCCGGGGGACAGGGGGCCGTCGGGGAGCTGTTTTTT. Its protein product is CAGGQGAVGELFF.

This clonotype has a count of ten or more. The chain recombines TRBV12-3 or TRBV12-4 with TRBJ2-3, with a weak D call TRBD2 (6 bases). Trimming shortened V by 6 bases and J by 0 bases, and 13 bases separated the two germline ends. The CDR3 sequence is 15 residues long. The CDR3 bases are TGTGCCAGCAGGCAGGGTGGAGGGAGCACAGATACGCAGTATTTT. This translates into CASRQGGGSTDTQYF.

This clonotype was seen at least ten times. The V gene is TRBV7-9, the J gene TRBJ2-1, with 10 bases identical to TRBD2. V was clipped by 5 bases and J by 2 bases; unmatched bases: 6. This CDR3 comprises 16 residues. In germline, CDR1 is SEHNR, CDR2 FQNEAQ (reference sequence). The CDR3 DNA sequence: TGTGCCAGCAGCAGCAAGCGGGAGGGCCCCTACAATGAGCAGTTCTTC. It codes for CASSSKREGPYNEQFF.

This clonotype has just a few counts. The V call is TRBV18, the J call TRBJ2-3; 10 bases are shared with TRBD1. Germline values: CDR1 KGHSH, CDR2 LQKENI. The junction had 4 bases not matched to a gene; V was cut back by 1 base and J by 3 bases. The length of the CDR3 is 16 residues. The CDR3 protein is CASSPRDRGWTDTQYF. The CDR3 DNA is TGTGCCAGCTCACCACGGGACAGGGGATGGACAGATACGCAGTATTTT.

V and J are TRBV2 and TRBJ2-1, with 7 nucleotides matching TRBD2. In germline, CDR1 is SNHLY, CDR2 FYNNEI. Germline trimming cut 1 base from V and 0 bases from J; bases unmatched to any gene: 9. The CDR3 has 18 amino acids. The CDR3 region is CASSEGLAAQSSYNEQFF. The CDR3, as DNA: TGTGCCAGCAGTGAAGGGCTAGCGGCCCAAAGCTCCTACAATGAGCAGTTCTTC.

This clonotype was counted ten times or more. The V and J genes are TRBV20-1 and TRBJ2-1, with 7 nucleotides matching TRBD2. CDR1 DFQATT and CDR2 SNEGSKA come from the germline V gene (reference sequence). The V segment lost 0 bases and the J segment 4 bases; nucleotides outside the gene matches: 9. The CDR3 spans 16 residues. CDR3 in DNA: TGCAGTGCTAGAGATTTTAGGGAGGGACTATACAATGAGCAGTTCTTC. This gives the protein CSARDFREGLYNEQFF.

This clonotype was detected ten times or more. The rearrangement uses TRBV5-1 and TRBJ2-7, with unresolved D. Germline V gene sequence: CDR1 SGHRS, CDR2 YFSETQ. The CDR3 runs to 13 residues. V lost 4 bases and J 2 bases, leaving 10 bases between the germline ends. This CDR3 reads CASSRPATYEQYF. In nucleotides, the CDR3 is TGCGCCAGCAGCCGGCCGGCAACCTACGAGCAGTACTTC.